These 5 T cell receptor beta chains share one sample of origin, sequenced in a study of molecular identifiers for immune sequencing clone quantification. TCRdb reprocessed the PCR reads with MiXCR, giving one entry per CDR3 protein. The data contain roughly 320,000 distinct CDR3 sequences, over 20% of them seen just once; the ten biggest clones take up approximately 0.84%. The sample was naive CD8+ T cells from blood, with Jurkat cell RNA spiked in. The subset here: FACS-sorted CD8+CD4-CCR7+CD45RA+ naive T cells. The receptors derive from a human donor in good health. Some libraries in this study had Jurkat cell RNA spiked in.

This clonotype has a handful of counts. This rearrangement joins TRBV4-3 to TRBJ2-7; D may be TRBD1 (6 bases). Trimming left V 0 bases short and J 6 bases short, with 15 bases between. This CDR3 has 15 residues. From germline, CDR1 is LGHNA and CDR2 YSLEER. The CDR3 region is CASSQDTGIPSEQYF. CDR3 nucleotide sequence: TGCGCCAGCAGCCAAGATACAGGGATACCATCCGAGCAGTACTTC.

This clonotype appeared a single time. It is likely a read error, because the conserved phenylalanine at the end of the CDR3 is missing. This sequence joins TRBV7-6 and TRBJ2-2; tentatively, D is TRBD2 (6 bases). The length of the CDR3 is 18 residues. Germline CDR1 is SGHVS and CDR2 is FNYEAQ. The CDR3 region is CASGLIIRDSLNTGELFL. In nucleotides, the CDR3 is TGTGCCAGCGGCTTGATCATCCGGGACTCCCTTAACACCGGGGAGCTGTTTCTT.

Points on this clonotype: This clone may be a read error of a much larger clone one base away. J is TRBJ2-7 and V is TRBV25-1, with D possibly TRBD2 on 6 matching bases. CDR1 MGHDK and CDR2 SYGVNS come from the germline V gene. The CDR3 has 14 amino acids. The ends were cut back, 7 bases at V and 3 bases at J, with 16 bases in the middle. CDR3 nucleotide sequence: TGTGCCAGCACTGGACGGCGGGAAGGCTACGAGCAGTACTTC. This sequence encodes CASTGRREGYEQYF.

The chain has TRBV27 and TRBJ1-2; D is uncertain. Germline V CDR1 and CDR2: MNHEY, SMNVEV (reference sequence). The CDR3 spans 13 residues. V dropped 4 bases and J dropped 0 bases, with 6 bases sitting between them. The CDR3 loop reads CASSSSANYGYTF. In DNA form, the CDR3 reads TGTGCCAGCAGTTCCTCAGCTAACTATGGCTACACCTTC.

Concerning this clonotype itself: A read error may explain this, as a much larger clone is one base away. The rearrangement joins TRBV27 to TRBJ2-7; D tentatively fits TRBD1 or TRBD2 (5 bases each). This CDR3 is built from 13 residues. From germline, CDR1 is MNHEY and CDR2 SMNVEV (reference sequence). Trimming removed 5 bases at V and 2 bases at J, with 10 bases between. The CDR3: CASSTGAAYEQYF. In DNA, the CDR3 is TGTGCCAGCAGTACCGGGGCAGCCTACGAGCAGTACTTC.